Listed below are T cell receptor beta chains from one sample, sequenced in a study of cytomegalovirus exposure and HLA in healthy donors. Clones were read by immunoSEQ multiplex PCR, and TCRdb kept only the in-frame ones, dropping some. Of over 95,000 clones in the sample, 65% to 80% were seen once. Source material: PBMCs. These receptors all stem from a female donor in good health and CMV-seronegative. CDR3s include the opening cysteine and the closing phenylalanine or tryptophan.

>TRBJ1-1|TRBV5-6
CASSDRQFEAFF
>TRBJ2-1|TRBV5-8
CASSFRTSGVSYNEQFF
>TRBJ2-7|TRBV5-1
CASSPFEQRSGGGYEQYF
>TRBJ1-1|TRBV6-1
CATSVGGGTEAFF
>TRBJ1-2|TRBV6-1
CASSGGTGTHYGYTF
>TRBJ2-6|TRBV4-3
CASSQQDARSGANVPTF
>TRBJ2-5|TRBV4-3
CASSQGGGDQETQYF
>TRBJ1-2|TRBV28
CASRQGLGASYGYTF
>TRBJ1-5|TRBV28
CASSPHTGGAGQPQHF
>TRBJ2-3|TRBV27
CASSLLAPTSPDTQYF
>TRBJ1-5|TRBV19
CASSNDRAVWPQHF
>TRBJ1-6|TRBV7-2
CASSLGGKAINSPLHF
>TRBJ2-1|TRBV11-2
CASSLILMVGGYNEQFF
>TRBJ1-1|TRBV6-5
CASSYGRGNTEAFF
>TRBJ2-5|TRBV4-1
CASSQVFAGRFETQYF
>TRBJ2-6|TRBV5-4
CASSLDSGANVLTF
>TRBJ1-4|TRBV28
CASSFGGRGDEKLFF
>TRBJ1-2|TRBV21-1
CASTPRVTVNYGYTF
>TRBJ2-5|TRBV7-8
CASFAGTSGLGETQYF
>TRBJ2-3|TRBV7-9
CASNFRVSSTYTQYF
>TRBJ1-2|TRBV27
CATLGGVGYTF
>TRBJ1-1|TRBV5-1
CASSPGHVLANTEAFF
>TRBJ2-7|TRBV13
CASSLDMRGREAYEQYF
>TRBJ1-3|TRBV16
CASSQPGADGNTIYF
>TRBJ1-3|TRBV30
CAWSITGGTIYF
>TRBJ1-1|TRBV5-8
CASSLLENTEAFF
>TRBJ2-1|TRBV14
CASNLRQGFSYNEQFF
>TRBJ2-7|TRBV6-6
CASSSLGGYEQYF
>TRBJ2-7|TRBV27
CASSLSRRGYEQYF
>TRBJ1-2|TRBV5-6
CASSYGQVRHGYTF
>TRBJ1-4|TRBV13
CASSRQDATNEKLFF
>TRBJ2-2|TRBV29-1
CSVWGLNTGELFF
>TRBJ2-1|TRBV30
CAWGIQGNEQFF
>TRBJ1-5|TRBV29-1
CSVIGDSNQPQHF
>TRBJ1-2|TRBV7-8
CASSLYDRNIYGYTF
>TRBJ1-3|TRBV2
CASRGLTGRNTIYF
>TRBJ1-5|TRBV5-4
CASSLGGSNQPQHF
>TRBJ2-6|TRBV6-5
CASSYLAPSGANVLTF
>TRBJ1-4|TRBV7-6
CASSRARANEKLFF
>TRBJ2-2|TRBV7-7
CASSLTPTGELFF
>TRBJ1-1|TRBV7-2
CASSFTGILNTEAFF
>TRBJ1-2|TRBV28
CASSWSGGLGGYTF
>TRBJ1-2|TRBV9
CASSFSAGDPNYGYTF
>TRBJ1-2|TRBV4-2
CASSQEGTEFFNYGYTF
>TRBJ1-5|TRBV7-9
CASSTGGRGNQPQHF
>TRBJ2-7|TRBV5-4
CASSYDRGTYEQYF
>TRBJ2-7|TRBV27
CASSSQASVAGGIRSSYEQYF
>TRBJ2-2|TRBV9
CASSVGAATPTGELFF
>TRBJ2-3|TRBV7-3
CASSFTGGADTQYF
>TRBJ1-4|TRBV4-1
CASSQDSGQGGEKLFF
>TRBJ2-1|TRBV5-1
CASSLVVTSGGGSKNEQFF
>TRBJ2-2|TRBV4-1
CASSPSGTGATGELFF
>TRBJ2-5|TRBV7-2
CASSLVQGQGAETQYF
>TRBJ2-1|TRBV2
CASSQGGEGGQFF
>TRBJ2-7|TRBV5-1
CASSWGTRTEEQYF
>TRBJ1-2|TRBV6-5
CASRALSTNYGYTF
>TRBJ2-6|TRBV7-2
CASSLYGANVLTF
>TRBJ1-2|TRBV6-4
CASSVGQGERGYTF
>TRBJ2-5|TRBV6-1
CASGRETQYF
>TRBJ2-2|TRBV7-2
CASSGTGNTGELFF